This record looks at one T cell receptor (beta chain) sequence and its context. This entry belongs to a study of blood T cell repertoires in COVID-19. Study background: Samples of COVID-19 (acute and convalescent) were obtained from the United States, Italy and Spain.

Produced via immunoSEQ multiplex PCR; TCRdb's table is partial and in-frame only. The sample yields around 100,000 clones, more than 75% seen once. Germline CDR1 SGHTA, CDR2 FQGNSA. The CDR3 runs to 13 residues. V gave up 4 bases and J gave up 2 bases, with 8 bases separating them. The source of this sequence is a human donor in a cohort sampled during active COVID-19. V and J are TRBV7-2 and TRBJ1-1; D might be TRBD1 (5 bases). Source material: peripheral blood. The CDR3 DNA is TGTGCCAGCAGCTCCACAGGAAACACTGAAGCTTTCTTT. This sequence encodes CASSSTGNTEAFF.